The 21 T cell receptor beta chains below all came from one sample that was sequenced in a study of OX40 agonist ivuxolimab in advanced cancers. The repertoire was sequenced with immunoSEQ multiplex PCR; TCRdb's copy has only in-frame clones and lacks some. The sample has under 50,000 clones; more than 85% are singletons. The sample was CD4+ or CD8+ T cells sorted from blood, taken in a trial of the OX40 agonist ivuxolimab. Source of these receptors: an adult with an advanced solid tumor such as melanoma, head and neck, liver or kidney cancer.

J is TRBJ1-4 and V is TRBV28, with D perhaps matching TRBD1 (6 bases). V shed 7 bases and J shed 8 bases, with 14 bases lying between them. This CDR3 region has 13 residues. Germline-derived CDR1 and CDR2 are MDHEN and SYDVKM. The CDR3 bases are TGTGCCAGCAACAAGATCCAGGGGGAAAAACTGTTTTTT. It codes for CASNKIQGEKLFF. The complete variable domain, with remaining parts taken from reference TRBV28 and TRBJ1-4, reads DVKVTQSSRYLVKRTGEKVFLECVQDMDHENMFWYRQDPGLGLRLIYFSYDVKMKEKGDIPEGYSVSREKKERFSLILESASTNQTSMYLCASNKIQGEKLFFGSGTQLSVL.

The V gene is TRBV5-4, the J gene TRBJ2-3; the match to TRBD2 covers 7 bases. The V and J ends lost 4 bases and 5 bases, in that order; junction bases with no gene match: 10. CDR1 is SGHNT and CDR2 is YYREEE in the germline V gene (reference sequence). The CDR3 loop spans 15 amino acids. The CDR3 reads CASSTTPLAGDTQYF. CDR3 nucleotide sequence: TGTGCCAGCAGCACAACACCATTAGCGGGAGATACGCAGTATTTT. The full variable domain, with the rest looked up from reference TRBV5-4 and TRBJ2-3, is ETGVTQSPTHLIKTRGQQVTLRCSSQSGHNTVSWYQQALGQGPQFIFQYYREEENGRGNFPPRFSGLQFPNYSSELNVNALELDDSALYLCASSTTPLAGDTQYFGPGTRLTVL.

V usage is TRBV7-6 and J usage is TRBJ1-1; no definite D call. V lost 4 bases to trimming and J lost 4 bases, with 10 bases between them. The germline V gene encodes CDR1 SGHVS and CDR2 FNYEAQ. This CDR3 is built from 13 residues. CDR3 nucleotide sequence: TGTGCCAGCAGCTCCGTTGAGTCCACTGAAGCTTTCTTT. Translating it yields CASSSVESTEAFF.

A note on this clone: Sequence at one end of the junction differs from germline and may be a read error. The rearrangement joins TRBV29-1 to TRBJ2-1; tentatively, D is TRBD2 (6 bases). The CDR3 spans 16 residues. The germline V gene encodes CDR1 SQVTM and CDR2 ANQGSEA. The CDR3 coding sequence is TGCAGCGTGGAAGGAGGGGAAGGGGACTCCTACAATGAGCAGTTCTTC. Translating it yields CSVEGGEGDSYNEQFF.

The chain is built from TRBV19 and TRBJ2-3, with D possibly matching TRBD1 (6 bases). The germline gives CDR1 LNHDA, CDR2 SQIVND (reference sequence). CDR3 length: 19 residues. V was trimmed by 3 bases and J by 1 base, leaving 23 bases between them. As DNA, the CDR3 is TGTGCCAGTAGTATTCTCACAGGGAGTTATGCTCCGGGCACAGATACGCAGTATTTT. Residues: CASSILTGSYAPGTDTQYF.

V gene TRBV29-1 combines with J gene TRBJ2-1; unclear D gene. The CDR3 has 13 amino acids. The germline V and J ends were trimmed by 3 bases and 5 bases, with 11 bases remaining between them. Per the germline V gene, CDR1 is SQVTM and CDR2 is ANQGSEA. Written as DNA, the CDR3 is TGCAGCGTTGAGCTCGCCAGCCACAATGAGCAGTTCTTC. Protein sequence: CSVELASHNEQFF.

The V and J genes are TRBV4-1 and TRBJ2-7, with D possibly being TRBD1 (5 bases). Between the trimmed V and J ends, which lost 0 bases and 1 base, there was a span of 10 bases. This CDR3 comprises 15 residues. Germline loops: CDR1 MGHRA, CDR2 YSYEKL. This CDR3 is CASSQEIRDSYEQYF. DNA of the CDR3: TGCGCCAGCAGCCAAGAGATCAGGGATTCCTACGAGCAGTACTTC.

The gene calls are TRBV27 and TRBJ2-1; 12 nucleotides match TRBD2. Germline V gives CDR1 MNHEY, CDR2 SMNVEV (reference sequence). Losses at the gene ends were 4 bases for V and 6 bases for J; bases not matched to a gene: 7. The CDR3 sequence is 16 residues long. The CDR3 region is CASSSSTSGRINEQFF. The CDR3 DNA follows: TGTGCCAGCAGTTCCTCCACTAGCGGGAGGATCAATGAGCAGTTCTTC.

This clone was seen a single time. This chain's CDR3 is CASSLGTVYEQYF. Here the CDR3 DNA reads TGTGCCAGCAGCTTAGGGACAGTCTACGAGCAGTACTTC. The rearrangement joins TRBV7-9 to TRBJ2-7; D is possibly TRBD1 (6 bases). Trimming removed 1 base at V and 3 bases at J, with 7 bases between. The CDR3 has 13 amino acids. CDR1 is SEHNR and CDR2 is FQNEAQ in the germline V gene (reference sequence).

The V call is TRBV27, the J call TRBJ1-5, with TRBD1 matching over 9 bases. J was trimmed by 3 bases and V by 6 bases; bases with no gene match: 3. CDR3 length: 14 amino acids. CDR1 is MNHEY, CDR2 SMNVEV, per germline (reference sequence). DNA of the CDR3: TGTGCCAGCAGGAACAGGGGGCACAATCAGCCCCAGCATTTT. Translated, it gives CASRNRGHNQPQHF.

This CDR3 is CASWDSYQPQHF. The DNA of the CDR3 is TGTGCCAGTTGGGACAGCTATCAGCCCCAGCATTTT. The chain combines TRBV19 with TRBJ1-5, with 7 bases fitting TRBD1. With 8 bases clipped from V and 5 bases from J, the junction kept 3 bases outside the gene matches. The CDR3 totals 12 residues. Germline values: CDR1 LNHDA, CDR2 SQIVND (reference sequence).

The V and J genes are TRBV5-4 and TRBJ2-7; no clear D. CDR1 and CDR2 from the germline V gene are SGHNT and YYREEE (reference sequence). The CDR3 is made up of 12 amino acids. The V gene lost 4 bases and the J gene lost 4 bases, with 9 bases spanning the gap. CDR3 nucleotide sequence: TGTGCCAGCAGCCTACAGCCTTACGAGCAGTACTTC. Translating gives CASSLQPYEQYF.

A remark on this clone: This CDR3 is also generated by other DNA sequences in the sample. The chain has TRBV19 and TRBJ2-7; D remains unclear. Germline-derived CDR1 and CDR2 are LNHDA and SQIVND (reference sequence). V was trimmed by 3 bases and J by 1 base, leaving 10 bases between them. The CDR3 contains 14 residues. The CDR3 spells CASSITSGSYEQYF. CDR3 in DNA: TGTGCCAGTAGTATCACCTCTGGGTCCTACGAGCAGTACTTC.

V and J are TRBV6-5 and TRBJ2-3, with 7 bases aligning to TRBD2. The CDR3 extends over 15 amino acids. The V and J ends lost 4 bases and 0 bases, in that order; junction bases with no gene match: 4. The germline gives CDR1 MNHEY, CDR2 SVGAGI. The CDR3 region is CASSFSGPSTDTQYF. CDR3 coding DNA: TGTGCCAGCAGTTTTAGCGGGCCTAGCACAGATACGCAGTATTTT.

The chain combines TRBV5-5 with TRBJ2-7; 9 bases are shared with TRBD1. CDR1 and CDR2 (germline): SGHKS, YYEKEE (reference sequence). V lost 2 bases and J lost 3; bases outside the gene matches: 15. The CDR3 covers 18 residues. The CDR3 bases are TGTGCCAGCAGCTTCCGGGACAGGGTCCCTCAGAAGTTCTACGAGCAGTACTTC. It is translated as CASSFRDRVPQKFYEQYF.

This rearrangement joins TRBV29-1 to TRBJ2-7, with D perhaps TRBD2 (6 bases). V was clipped by 4 bases and J by 0 bases, with 16 bases between them. The CDR3 has 15 amino acids. Germline V CDR1 and CDR2: SQVTM, ANQGSEA. The CDR3 loop reads CSVAGGATSSYEQYF. The DNA of the CDR3 is TGCAGCGTTGCGGGCGGGGCCACCAGCTCCTACGAGCAGTACTTC.

The V and J genes are TRBV28 and TRBJ2-1; TRBD2 is a possible D gene (5 bases). CDR1 is MDHEN, CDR2 SYDVKM, per germline. V dropped 5 bases and J dropped 4 bases, with 12 bases sitting between them. This CDR3 has 14 residues. CDR3 protein: CASSLDGDYNEQFF. DNA of the CDR3: TGTGCCAGCAGTCTTGACGGGGATTACAATGAGCAGTTCTTC.

The chain uses TRBV11-3 and TRBJ2-7, with TRBD2 matching 8 bases. The germline V gene encodes CDR1 SGHNT and CDR2 YENEEA. This CDR3 spans 16 amino acids. The junction had 11 bases not matched to a gene; V was cut back by 5 bases and J by 2 bases. The DNA for the CDR3 is TGTGCCAGCAGCAATAGCGGGGCAGGGGAAACCTACGAGCAGTACTTC. Its protein product is CASSNSGAGETYEQYF.

The chain couples TRBV7-9 to TRBJ2-1; 11 bases fit TRBD2. CDR1 is SEHNR and CDR2 is FQNEAQ in the germline V gene (reference sequence). The CDR3 runs 15 residues. V lost 5 bases, J lost 4 bases, and 4 bases stayed unmatched. The CDR3 DNA follows: TGTGCCAGCAGCCCCGGGACTAGCGGATACAATGAGCAGTTCTTC. This gives the protein CASSPGTSGYNEQFF.

This clone appeared a single time. This sequence joins TRBV19 and TRBJ2-7, with D maybe TRBD2 (5 bases). The germline V gene has CDR1 LNHDA and CDR2 SQIVND (reference sequence). This CDR3 spans 15 amino acids. Trimming pared 6 bases from V and 7 bases from J, leaving 22 bases between. In nucleotides, the CDR3 is TGTGCCAGTAGGCTCTTCGGGGAAAGTGCGGAAGAGCAGTACTTC. It is translated as CASRLFGESAEEQYF.

J is TRBJ1-6 and V is TRBV19, with 8 bases identical to TRBD1. The CDR3 extends over 15 amino acids. Trimming removed 3 bases from V and 9 bases from J; junction bases left unmatched: 7. From germline, CDR1 is LNHDA and CDR2 SQIVND (reference sequence). The CDR3 nucleotides are TGTGCCAGTAGTATGTTGGACAGGGCGAGTTCACCCCTCCACTTT. This translates into CASSMLDRASSPLHF. The full variable domain, its missing parts supplied by reference TRBV19 and TRBJ1-6, is DGGITQSPKYLFRKEGQNVTLSCEQNLNHDAMYWYRQDPGQGLRLIYYSQIVNDFQKGDIAEGYSVSREKKESFPLTVTSAQKNPTAFYLCASSMLDRASSPLHFGNGTRLTVT.